What follows is one TCR beta chain and its context. The data stem from a study of control samples from healthy donors and cancer patients. From germline, CDR1 is SGHRS and CDR2 YFSETQ. Trimming pared 0 bases from V and 5 bases from J, leaving 14 bases between. The CDR3 runs 15 residues. Assay used: immunoSEQ multiplex PCR; TCRdb lists only in-frame clones, some missing. The sample contains roughly 120,000 clones, less than 95% of which appear only once. This TCR derives from a human donor in good health. The donor label of this sample is uncertain. Sequencing used blood. This sequence joins TRBV5-1 and TRBJ1-1, with a tentative D call TRBD1 (6 bases). This CDR3 reads CASSLEQGRWTEAFF. The CDR3 DNA reads as TGCGCCAGCAGCTTGGAACAGGGTAGGTGGACTGAAGCTTTCTTT.